The 21 T cell receptor beta chains below were found in one sample sequenced in a study of T-cell memory formation after mild COVID-19. In TCRdb, the 5' RACE reads were re-called with MiXCR into one record per CDR3 protein. The table lists around 530,000 distinct CDR3 sequences, about a fifth of them singletons. The source material was PBMCs or a T cell subset sorted from them (not recorded which). These TCRs come from an adult woman who had mild COVID-19 (a few samples of this study predate the infection). Cell type and time point are not known.

This chain links TRBV10-3 with TRBJ1-2; D might be TRBD1 (5 bases). The CDR3 covers 12 residues. The ends were cut back, 8 bases at V and 6 bases at J, with 13 bases in the middle. Germline V gives CDR1 ENHRY, CDR2 SYGVKD. The CDR3 spells CAIGAWGDGYTF. The CDR3 DNA reads as TGTGCCATCGGAGCATGGGGGGATGGCTACACCTTC.

CDR3 nucleotides: TGTGCCACCAGTGATCCGGGACTAGCGGGAGAAATCGATACGCAGTATTTT. It encodes CATSDPGLAGEIDTQYF. V gene TRBV24-1 combines with J gene TRBJ2-3; 14 positions match TRBD2. The junction had 7 bases not matched to a gene; V was cut back by 3 bases and J by 6 bases. CDR1 and CDR2 (germline): KGHDR, SFDVKD. The CDR3 covers 17 residues.

This clonotype has ten or more counts. CDR3 nucleotides: TGTGCCAGCAGCGTCCTAGCAACAGATACGCAGTATTTT. It yields the protein CASSVLATDTQYF. The chain links TRBV9 to TRBJ2-3; D possibly corresponds to TRBD2 (5 bases). The germline gives CDR1 SGDLS, CDR2 YYNGEE. V shed 2 bases and J shed 3 bases, with 7 bases lying between them. The CDR3 extends over 13 amino acids.

This chain links TRBV24-1 with TRBJ2-2; D not certain. The V gene's germline CDR1 is KGHDR and CDR2 SFDVKD. This CDR3 is 13 amino acids long. The CDR3 protein is CGASTPGTGELFF. CDR3 DNA: TGTGGTGCTTCTACCCCGGGCACCGGGGAGCTGTTTTTT.

The chain combines TRBV4-1 with TRBJ2-1; 12 bases agree with TRBD2. CDR3 length equals 18 residues. Germline V lookup: CDR1 MGHRA, CDR2 YSYEKL. The V segment lost 3 bases and the J segment 10 bases; nucleotides outside the gene matches: 16. The DNA of the CDR3 is TGCGCCAGCAGCCACCCCACGTGGGCTAGCGGGGGGGCGGTCGAGCAGTTCTTC. It translates to CASSHPTWASGGAVEQFF.

V is TRBV7-2 and J is TRBJ2-5; the D is unclear. V was clipped by 5 bases and J by 5 bases, with 9 bases between them. CDR1 and CDR2 (germline): SGHTA, FQGNSA. The CDR3 extends over 12 amino acids. CDR3 region: CASSPMGETQYF. The CDR3 DNA follows: TGTGCCAGCAGCCCGATGGGGGAGACCCAGTACTTC.

The genes are TRBV6-2 or TRBV6-3 and TRBJ1-3; D remains ambiguous. From germline, CDR1 is MNHEY and CDR2 SVGEGT. This CDR3 is 16 amino acids long. V was shortened by 1 base and J by 0 bases, with 10 bases between the two germline ends. CDR3 nucleotide sequence: TGTGCCAGCAGTTACTTCTCAGTATTCTCTGGAAACACCATATATTTT. Amino acid sequence: CASSYFSVFSGNTIYF.

This clonotype was counted a few times. The chain couples TRBV7-9 to TRBJ2-1, with 16 positions matching TRBD2. Unmatched junction bases numbered 10, after V lost 5 bases and J lost 0 bases. This CDR3 has 20 amino acids. CDR1 SEHNR and CDR2 FQNEAQ come from the germline V gene (reference sequence). The CDR3 protein is CASSPGTSGRVLSSYNEQFF. The CDR3 DNA reads as TGTGCCAGCAGCCCGGGGACTAGCGGGAGGGTCCTAAGCTCCTACAATGAGCAGTTCTTC.

This clonotype was counted at least ten times. A junction boundary mismatches the germline segment, possibly from a read error. The chain combines TRBV12-3 or TRBV12-4 with TRBJ1-1; 8 bases match TRBD1. There are 15 residues in the CDR3. The CDR3 bases are TGTGCCAGCAGTCTAGCCGGGACAGGGAACACTGAAGCTTTCTTT. Protein product: CASSLAGTGNTEAFF.

The rearrangement links TRBV20-1 to TRBJ1-6; 7 bases agree with TRBD1. The V and J ends lost 2 bases and 7 bases, in that order; junction bases with no gene match: 11. In germline, CDR1 is DFQATT, CDR2 SNEGSKA (reference sequence). CDR3 length equals 16 residues. The chain's CDR3 is CSARSIAAGQNSPLHF. CDR3 nucleotides: TGCAGTGCTAGATCCATCGCCGCGGGACAGAATTCACCCCTCCACTTT.

The V gene is TRBV3-1, the J gene TRBJ2-2; 10 bases agree with TRBD2. Germline V gene sequence: CDR1 LGHDT, CDR2 YNNKEL (reference sequence). With V trimmed by 2 bases and J by 2 bases, 2 bases remained unmatched. The CDR3 is made up of 16 amino acids. The CDR3 here is CASSQSGGGNTGELFF. In DNA form, the CDR3 reads TGTGCCAGCAGCCAAAGCGGGGGGGGAAACACCGGGGAGCTGTTTTTT.

V usage is TRBV20-1 and J usage is TRBJ2-5; TRBD1 or TRBD2 may be the D gene (6 bases each). From germline, CDR1 is DFQATT and CDR2 SNEGSKA (reference sequence). The CDR3 has 14 amino acids. Trimming pared 6 bases from V and 5 bases from J, leaving 19 bases between. The DNA of the CDR3 is TGCAGTGCGGTGGTCGGGGGCGAGTGGGAGACCCAGTACTTC. Translated: CSAVVGGEWETQYF.

This clonotype has a handful of counts. The chain is built from TRBV6-6 and TRBJ2-5, with 9 bases that match TRBD1. The V segment lost 5 bases and the J segment 3 bases; nucleotides outside the gene matches: 7. The length of the CDR3 is 15 residues. The germline gives CDR1 MNHNY, CDR2 SVGAGI (reference sequence). The CDR3 region is CASSLTGGWEETQYF. The CDR3, as DNA: TGTGCCAGCAGTCTCACAGGGGGCTGGGAAGAGACCCAGTACTTC.

The rearrangement links TRBV20-1 to TRBJ2-7, with 7 bases matching TRBD1. Germline V lookup: CDR1 DFQATT, CDR2 SNEGSKA (reference sequence). Unmatched junction bases numbered 8, after V lost 3 bases and J lost 3 bases. CDR3 length equals 14 residues. In DNA, the CDR3 is TGCAGTGCTAGCCCAGAGGGGACAGACTACGAGCAGTACTTC. Translating gives CSASPEGTDYEQYF.

This clonotype has more than one count but fewer than ten. The V gene is TRBV7-9, the J gene TRBJ2-1, with a possible D match to TRBD1 (6 bases). CDR1 and CDR2 from the germline V gene are SEHNR and FQNEAQ (reference sequence). The CDR3 totals 14 residues. Trimming shortened V by 5 bases and J by 2 bases, and 10 bases separated the two germline ends. The CDR3 here is CASSPRTAYNEQFF. The CDR3 DNA is TGTGCCAGCAGCCCGCGGACAGCCTACAATGAGCAGTTCTTC.

This chain joins TRBV29-1 and TRBJ2-1, with 7 bases lining up with TRBD1. CDR3 length equals 14 residues. CDR1 is SQVTM and CDR2 is ANQGSEA in the germline V gene. J gave up 3 bases and V 4 bases, and 6 bases lay outside the gene matches. Here the CDR3 DNA reads TGCAGCGTTGGGGACAGTGGGGGCTACAATGAGCAGTTCTTC. Encoded protein: CSVGDSGGYNEQFF.

The chain carries TRBV9 and TRBJ2-7, with D maybe TRBD2 (5 bases). In germline, CDR1 is SGDLS, CDR2 YYNGEE. V was cut by 0 bases and J by 1 base, with 8 bases left in between. The CDR3 is made up of 14 amino acids. The CDR3 loop is CASSVAAGSYEQYF. The CDR3 nucleotides read TGTGCCAGCAGCGTAGCTGCGGGTTCCTACGAGCAGTACTTC.

The chain has TRBV7-3 and TRBJ2-3; 10 positions match TRBD1. The CDR3 totals 15 residues. V trimming: 3 bases; J trimming: 5 bases; junction bases outside the gene matches: 5. Germline V gene sequence: CDR1 SGHTA, CDR2 FQGTGA. CDR3 sequence reads: CASSFGQGGRDTQYF. The CDR3 bases are TGTGCCAGCAGCTTCGGACAGGGGGGCAGAGATACGCAGTATTTT.

At least ten counts were recorded for this clonotype. A read error may produce the germline difference seen at one junction end. The chain carries TRBV5-1 and TRBJ1-1; no clear D gene. Germline assignment: CDR1 SGHRS and CDR2 YFSETQ. This CDR3 region has 13 residues. The CDR3 loop reads CASSLDWNTEAFF. Written as DNA, the CDR3 is TGTGCCAGCAGCTTAGATTGGAACACTGAAGCTTTCTTT.

This rearrangement joins TRBV4-1 to TRBJ1-4; D remains unclear. Germline V gives CDR1 MGHRA, CDR2 YSYEKL. Trimming cost V 4 bases and J 0 bases, with 6 bases left between them. This CDR3 is 14 amino acids long. CDR3 region: CASSRVATNEKLFF. The CDR3 DNA follows: TGCGCCAGCAGCCGAGTTGCAACTAATGAAAAACTGTTTTTT.

The genes are TRBV6-5 and TRBJ1-2; the D is unclear. Between the trimmed V and J ends, which lost 2 bases and 8 bases, there was a span of 9 bases. Germline V lookup: CDR1 MNHEY, CDR2 SVGAGI. The CDR3 has 12 amino acids. Here the CDR3 reads CASSYGGHGYTF. The CDR3 region has the DNA TGTGCCAGCAGTTACGGTGGTCACGGCTACACCTTC.